The next 16 T cell receptor beta chains were all read from a single sample in a study of blood T cell repertoires in COVID-19. Assay used: immunoSEQ multiplex PCR; TCRdb lists only in-frame clones, some missing. Of about 210,000 clones in the sample, around 84% are singletons; the top ten hold 4.3%. The sequenced material came from PBMCs or T cells enriched from blood (not recorded which). These receptors all stem from a man under 40 with acute COVID-19.

The rearrangement links TRBV5-1 to TRBJ1-4, with 11 bases fitting TRBD1. The CDR3 is made up of 15 amino acids. V was clipped by 4 bases and J by 8 bases; unmatched bases: 7. Germline V gene sequence: CDR1 SGHRS, CDR2 YFSETQ. The DNA of the CDR3 is TGCGCCAGCAGCCTCTCCGGGACAGGGGGGGAAAAACTGTTTTTT. This gives the protein CASSLSGTGGEKLFF.

This sequence joins TRBV3-1 (or the pseudogene TRBV3-2) and TRBJ1-1; D perhaps matches TRBD1 (5 bases). Trimming cost V 1 base and J 7 bases, with 22 bases left between them. Germline lookup yields CDR1 LGHDT and CDR2 YNNKEL (reference sequence). The CDR3 consists of 17 residues. The CDR3 spells CASSQAGGTALNGEAFF. For the CDR3, the DNA is TGTGCCAGCAGCCAAGCGGGAGGGACGGCCCTAAATGGTGAAGCTTTCTTT.

The chain combines TRBV5-1 with TRBJ2-1, with a possible D match to TRBD1 (6 bases). From germline, CDR1 is SGHRS and CDR2 YFSETQ. The V end lost 5 bases, the J end lost 7 bases, and 13 bases lay between the germline ends. CDR3 size: 13 residues. The CDR3 region has the DNA TGCGCCAGCAGACGAACAGGGCTGAATGAGCAGTTCTTC. Translating gives CASRRTGLNEQFF.

This clone was seen just once. The rearrangement joins TRBV2 to TRBJ1-5; D perhaps matches TRBD1 (6 bases). The germline V gene encodes CDR1 SNHLY and CDR2 FYNNEI. This CDR3 has 15 amino acids. Trimming took 0 bases from V and 4 from J, leaving 10 bases between them. The CDR3 DNA follows: TGTGCCAGCAGTGAAGCGACCACAGGGAATCAGCCCCAGCATTTT. As protein: CASSEATTGNQPQHF.

The rearrangement links TRBV6-5 to TRBJ1-2, with 7 bases that match TRBD1. Germline V gene sequence: CDR1 MNHEY, CDR2 SVGAGI. This CDR3 is 13 amino acids long. The trim removed 5 bases at V and 2 bases at J, leaving 2 bases unmatched. The CDR3 loop is CASSLTGNYGYTF. In DNA, the CDR3 is TGTGCCAGCAGTCTGACAGGGAACTATGGCTACACCTTC.

This chain connects TRBV9 to TRBJ2-3; D call uncertain. This CDR3 is built from 14 residues. The germline V and J ends were trimmed by 4 bases and 4 bases, with 13 bases remaining between them. In germline, CDR1 is SGDLS, CDR2 YYNGEE. This CDR3 reads CASSLSPSADTQYF. As DNA, the CDR3 is TGTGCCAGCAGCCTCTCGCCCTCGGCAGATACGCAGTATTTT.

The chain has TRBV12-5 and TRBJ1-2; 8 bases line up with TRBD1. The CDR3 loop spans 19 amino acids. From germline, CDR1 is LGHNT and CDR2 FRNRAP. V dropped 1 base and J dropped 2; count of bases not matched to a gene: 15. The CDR3 sequence: CASGLAIRTGHALNYGYTF. The CDR3 nucleotides read TGTGCTAGTGGTTTGGCAATACGGACAGGGCACGCATTGAACTATGGCTACACCTTC.

The genes are TRBV5-1 and TRBJ1-4; 9 bases are shared with TRBD1. V was pared by 0 bases and J by 6 bases, with 3 bases of the junction left unmatched. The CDR3 sequence is 15 residues long. CDR1 is SGHRS and CDR2 is YFSETQ in the germline V gene. The CDR3 nucleotides read TGCGCCAGCAGCTTGGGCCGGGACAGGGATGAAAAACTGTTTTTT. It codes for CASSLGRDRDEKLFF.

V and J are TRBV6-6 and TRBJ2-1; a weak D match, TRBD1 (6 bases). The germline V and J ends were trimmed by 5 bases and 3 bases, with 17 bases remaining between them. This CDR3 has 16 amino acids. The V gene's germline CDR1 is MNHNY and CDR2 SVGAGI (reference sequence). CDR3 sequence (DNA): TGTGCCAGCAGTCGACGGACAGTTGGTGGCTACAATGAGCAGTTCTTC. Translating it yields CASSRRTVGGYNEQFF.

The chain carries TRBV4-1 and TRBJ2-7; 7 bases fit TRBD1. The CDR3 contains 15 residues. The germline V gene has CDR1 MGHRA and CDR2 YSYEKL. The J segment lost 1 base and the V segment lost 4 bases, leaving 7 bases of the junction unmatched. CDR3 nucleotide sequence: TGCGCCAGCAGCCTCCGGGACAGCTTATCCTACGAGCAGTACTTC. This gives the protein CASSLRDSLSYEQYF.

V and J are TRBV19 and TRBJ2-1; 7 bases line up with TRBD1. The CDR3 has 16 residues. J lost 4 bases, V lost 6 bases, and 12 bases had no gene match. Looked up from germline, CDR1 is LNHDA and CDR2 is SQIVND (reference sequence). CDR3 loop: CASRSQGMREYNEQFF. Written as DNA, the CDR3 is TGTGCCAGTAGATCACAGGGGATGAGGGAATACAATGAGCAGTTCTTC.

J is TRBJ1-2 and V is TRBV29-1; 10 bases are shared with TRBD1. V was clipped by 6 bases and J by 4 bases; unmatched bases: 5. Per germline, CDR1 SQVTM and CDR2 ANQGSEA. The CDR3 length is 13 residues. Here the CDR3 DNA reads TGCAGCGTAGGGGGACAGGGGTTCTATGGCTACACCTTC. As protein: CSVGGQGFYGYTF.

The V call is TRBV7-2, the J call TRBJ1-1; TRBD1 is a possible D gene (6 bases). This CDR3 has 12 amino acids. V was pared by 5 bases and J by 6 bases, with 10 bases between. Germline CDR1 reads SGHTA; CDR2 reads FQGNSA. The CDR3 DNA sequence: TGTGCCAGCAGCCGGGGGGGCCCTGAAGCTTTCTTT. Translated: CASSRGGPEAFF.

This clone showed up just once. The chain carries TRBV4-1 and TRBJ2-4; D gene uncertain. Germline loops: CDR1 MGHRA, CDR2 YSYEKL. V was trimmed by 3 bases and J by 2 bases, leaving 14 bases between them. This CDR3 spans 16 amino acids. The CDR3 sequence: CASSHSLVPPKNIQYF. In nucleotides, the CDR3 is TGCGCCAGCAGCCATAGCCTAGTGCCCCCCAAAAACATTCAGTACTTC.

This chain joins TRBV3-1 (or the pseudogene TRBV3-2) and TRBJ2-3, with TRBD2 matching 11 bases. The V gene's germline CDR1 is LGHDT and CDR2 YNNKEL (reference sequence). V lost 4 bases to trimming and J lost 2 bases; unmatched junction nucleotides: 2. CDR3 length: 15 amino acids. The CDR3 region is CASSLAGGNTDTQYF. Here the CDR3 DNA reads TGTGCCAGCAGCCTAGCGGGGGGGAACACAGATACGCAGTATTTT.

This clone occurred a few times. The chain uses TRBV6-5 and TRBJ2-7; no clear D. This CDR3 is 13 amino acids long. The ends were cut back, 5 bases at V and 3 bases at J, with 11 bases in the middle. Germline assignment: CDR1 MNHEY and CDR2 SVGAGI. The chain's CDR3 is CASSLAFNYEQYF. The CDR3 nucleotides are TGTGCCAGCAGTCTGGCCTTCAACTACGAGCAGTACTTC.